These T cell receptor beta chains were read from a single sample in a study of graft-versus-host responses after intestinal transplantation. The data were produced by immunoSEQ multiplex PCR, yet TCRdb's version contains in-frame clones alone and is incomplete. The data hold tens of thousands of clones, with about nine tenths observed a single time. Sequencing used ileum tissue, obtained 350 to 400 days after transplant. The receptors were sampled from a human patient who received an intestinal transplant, so some T cells may come from the graft donor. CDR3s include the opening cysteine and the closing phenylalanine or tryptophan. D genes are given only for firm matches. Only part of the rows carry a size: once, few, many, or a class if the clone is expanded.

v_gene,d_gene,j_gene,abundance,CDR3nt,CDR3aa
TRBV28,-,TRBJ1-3,-,TGTGCCAGCAGTACGGACAGCCATGGAAACACCATATATTTT,CASSTDSHGNTIYF
TRBV2,TRBD2,TRBJ2-5,once,TGTGCCAGCAGTGGATCCAGCGGGGGGCGAGAGACCCAGTACTTC,CASSGSSGGRETQYF
TRBV5-1,TRBD1,TRBJ2-7,-,TGCGCCAGCAGCTTGGATCCGGGACAGGGTTCCTACGAGCAGTACTTC,CASSLDPGQGSYEQYF
TRBV7-9,-,TRBJ2-3,-,TGTGCCAGCAGCTTACGTGGGGCGGGGCCTAGCACAGATACGCAGTATTTT,CASSLRGAGPSTDTQYF
TRBV6-6,-,TRBJ1-6,-,TGTGCCAGCAGTTACGGGACCCATAATTCACCCCTCCACTTT,CASSYGTHNSPLHF
TRBV4-1,TRBD2,TRBJ2-1,-,TGCGCCAGCAGCCAAGGGCTTGGGACTAGCGGGCAAAATGAGCAGTTCTTC,CASSQGLGTSGQNEQFF
TRBV12-5,-,TRBJ2-6,-,TGTGCTAGTGTCCCCTCTGGGGCCAACGTCCTGACTTTC,CASVPSGANVLTF
TRBV5-1,-,TRBJ2-7,once,TGCGCCAGCAGCTTGGCCTTCGACGAGCAGTACTTC,CASSLAFDEQYF
TRBV28,-,TRBJ1-5,-,TGTGCCAGCAGTTCCAACCAAATGGAAGATAGCAATCAGCCCCAGCATTTT,CASSSNQMEDSNQPQHF
TRBV11-2,-,TRBJ2-3,-,TGTGCCAGCAGCCGCCTCACAGATACGCAGTATTTT,CASSRLTDTQYF
TRBV7-7,-,TRBJ2-1,-,TGTGCTAGCAGCTTAGATACTATCTACAATGAGCAGTTCTTC,CASSLDTIYNEQFF
TRBV7-9,TRBD2,TRBJ2-1,-,TGTGCCAGCAGCTTAGCGCGGGGGGCCTCCTACAATGAGCAGTTCTTC,CASSLARGASYNEQFF
TRBV11-3,-,TRBJ2-7,-,TGTGCCAGCAGCCGAGAGGGCCCATCCGAGCAGTACTTC,CASSREGPSEQYF
TRBV7-3,-,TRBJ1-1,-,TGTGCCAGCAGCTTAACGAGAGACAGCACTGAAGCTTTCTTT,CASSLTRDSTEAFF
TRBV14,TRBD1,TRBJ2-7,-,TGTGCCAGCAGCCAAGAACAGGGGGCAAGCCACGAGCAGTACTTC,CASSQEQGASHEQYF
TRBV6-1,TRBD1,TRBJ2-7,-,TGTGCCACAGGGGGCTACGAGCAGTACTTC,CATGGYEQYF
TRBV4-1,-,TRBJ1-1,-,TGCGCCAGCAGCCAAGAGGTCCCAGAAAGGACGGCGAACACTGAAGCTTTCTTT,CASSQEVPERTANTEAFF
TRBV25-1,-,TRBJ2-3,-,TGTGCCAGCAGTCCCCTTAATCCTAGCACAGATACGCAGTATTTT,CASSPLNPSTDTQYF
TRBV7-2,-,TRBJ2-7,-,TGTGCCAGCAGCTTATTAGTTGGCGCTGGCTCCTACGAGCAGTACTTC,CASSLLVGAGSYEQYF
TRBV5-1,-,TRBJ2-1,-,TGCGCCAGCAGCTTATCGGGGTCGGGCAATGAGCAGTTCTTC,CASSLSGSGNEQFF
TRBV29-1,-,TRBJ2-5,-,TGCAGCGTTGAAGCCGGCAAGGTACCCCAGTACTTC,CSVEAGKVPQYF
TRBV29-1,TRBD2,TRBJ2-1,-,TGCAGCGTTGAGGGACTAGCGGTCTACAATGAGCAGTTCTTC,CSVEGLAVYNEQFF
TRBV28,-,TRBJ2-4,-,TGTGCCAGCCACCCCCCGGCCAAAAACATTCAGTACTTC,CASHPPAKNIQYF
TRBV30,-,TRBJ2-7,-,TGTGCCTGGAGCAAAGGGTTGGAGCAGTACTTC,CAWSKGLEQYF
TRBV15,-,TRBJ1-6,once,TGTGCCACCAGCAGAGGAACCTCAGCCACCTATAATTCACCCCTCCACTTT,CATSRGTSATYNSPLHF